The 17 T cell receptor beta chains in this list originate from one sample, sequenced in a study of PD-1 blockade in mismatch repair-deficient tumors. Repertoires were generated with immunoSEQ multiplex PCR, while TCRdb's copy carries only in-frame clones and drops some. The data contain 45,000 to 60,000 clones, 78% of them singletons. Sequenced here: peripheral blood, sampled 4 weeks after starting pembrolizumab. The receptors here all came from an adult with mismatch repair-deficient cancer.

This clone was recorded once. This sequence joins TRBV9 and TRBJ1-1; D might be TRBD1 (5 bases). Per the germline V gene, CDR1 is SGDLS and CDR2 is YYNGEE. The CDR3 contains 15 residues. Trimming removed 0 bases at V and 3 bases at J, with 12 bases between. The CDR3, as DNA: TGTGCCAGCAGCGTAGGACAGTCGGGGGACACTGAAGCTTTCTTT. This encodes CASSVGQSGDTEAFF. The variable domain in full, completed from reference TRBV9 and TRBJ1-1, reads DSGVTQTPKHLITATGQRVTLRCSPRSGDLSVYWYQQSLDQGLQFLIQYYNGEERAKGNILERFSAQQFPDLHSELNLSSLELGDSALYFCASSVGQSGDTEAFFGQGTRLTVV.

The V gene is TRBV14, the J gene TRBJ1-2; D is possibly TRBD1 (6 bases). Per the germline V gene, CDR1 is SGHDN and CDR2 is FVKESK. Trimming stripped 1 base from V and 6 bases from J, with 15 bases between. The CDR3 length is 15 residues. CDR3: CASSQAPGAKNGYTF. CDR3 nucleotide sequence: TGTGCCAGCAGCCAAGCGCCAGGGGCTAAGAATGGCTACACCTTC.

The V and J genes are TRBV9 and TRBJ2-1; D gene unclear. V was trimmed by 0 bases and J by 1 base, leaving 17 bases between them. The CDR3 has 18 residues. The germline CDR1 and CDR2 sequences are SGDLS and YYNGEE. CDR3 in DNA: TGTGCCAGCAGCGTAGAACGGATCCGGAGTTGGTCCTACAATGAGCAGTTCTTC. Translated, it gives CASSVERIRSWSYNEQFF.

The V call is TRBV30, the J call TRBJ2-6; 7 positions agree with TRBD1. V dropped 2 bases and J dropped 2; count of bases not matched to a gene: 6. The germline V gene encodes CDR1 GTSNPN and CDR2 SVGIG (reference sequence). This CDR3 spans 16 amino acids. The CDR3 here is CAWSLDRVPGANVLTF. Here the CDR3 DNA reads TGTGCCTGGAGTTTAGACAGGGTTCCTGGGGCCAACGTCCTGACTTTC.

J is TRBJ1-3 and V is TRBV4-1, with unresolved D. CDR1 is MGHRA and CDR2 is YSYEKL in the germline V gene. Deletions cut 3 bases from V and 0 bases from J, with 9 bases between. This CDR3 has 15 amino acids. The CDR3 DNA reads TGCGCCAGCAGCCAGGGCCTAAGCTCTGGAAACACCATATATTTT. It yields the protein CASSQGLSSGNTIYF.

In its sample, this clone was seen a few times. The rearrangement uses TRBV18 and TRBJ1-2; D not resolved. Germline lookup yields CDR1 KGHSH and CDR2 LQKENI. The CDR3 extends over 13 amino acids. Trimming removed 5 bases at V and 4 bases at J, with 11 bases between. This CDR3 reads CASSTREPYGYTF. The CDR3 DNA sequence: TGTGCCAGCTCAACACGGGAACCCTATGGCTACACCTTC.

The table lists this clone with a count of one. The chain links TRBV9 to TRBJ1-3, with D perhaps TRBD1 (6 bases). V was cut by 0 bases and J by 0 bases, with 16 bases left in between. The V gene's germline CDR1 is SGDLS and CDR2 YYNGEE. This CDR3 is 18 amino acids long. CDR3 DNA sequence: TGTGCCAGCAGCGTAGAGGGGGGGAGTAGCTACTCTGGAAACACCATATATTTT. It specifies CASSVEGGSSYSGNTIYF. The complete variable domain, with remaining parts taken from reference TRBV9 and TRBJ1-3, reads DSGVTQTPKHLITATGQRVTLRCSPRSGDLSVYWYQQSLDQGLQFLIQYYNGEERAKGNILERFSAQQFPDLHSELNLSSLELGDSALYFCASSVEGGSSYSGNTIYFGEGSWLTVV.

The table lists this clone with a count of one. The gene calls are TRBV29-1 and TRBJ2-1; perhaps TRBD2 as D (7 bases). Deletions cut 5 bases from V and 8 bases from J, with 13 bases between. Germline lookup yields CDR1 SQVTM and CDR2 ANQGSEA. The CDR3 sequence is 12 residues long. CDR3 region: CSVFEGGDEQFF. The CDR3 nucleotides are TGCAGCGTTTTTGAGGGGGGGGATGAGCAGTTCTTC.

This clone showed up just once. This rearrangement joins TRBV15 to TRBJ2-1; D perhaps matches TRBD1 (6 bases). Germline V gives CDR1 LNHNV, CDR2 YYDKDF (reference sequence). V lost 1 base and J lost 6, with 13 bases in between. CDR3 length: 15 amino acids. The chain's CDR3 is CATSRGGIRGNEQFF. The CDR3 nucleotides read TGTGCCACCAGCAGAGGTGGGATCAGGGGCAATGAGCAGTTCTTC.

The chain has TRBV30 and TRBJ1-2; 9 bases fit TRBD1. The germline CDR1 and CDR2 sequences are GTSNPN and SVGIG (reference sequence). V was clipped by 2 bases and J by 8 bases; unmatched bases: 12. The CDR3 covers 15 residues. The CDR3, as DNA: TGTGCCTGGAGTCTGGACAAGGGACAGGGTCGCGGCTACACCTTC. Translating gives CAWSLDKGQGRGYTF.

The chain links TRBV7-9 to TRBJ2-7, with 7 nucleotides matching TRBD2. The CDR3 consists of 17 residues. V was pared by 3 bases and J by 9 bases, with 20 bases of the junction left unmatched. Looked up from germline, CDR1 is SEHNR and CDR2 is FQNEAQ (reference sequence). The CDR3 nucleotides read TGTGCCAGCAGCTTTGGACTAGGTCCTTCACGACCTACGACGCAGTACTTC. This translates into CASSFGLGPSRPTTQYF.

The rearrangement links TRBV5-1 to TRBJ1-1; D is possibly TRBD1 (5 bases). There are 15 residues in the CDR3. V was cut by 0 bases and J by 3 bases, with 12 bases left in between. The germline V gene has CDR1 SGHRS and CDR2 YFSETQ. CDR3 protein: CASSLAAGRDTEAFF. The CDR3, as DNA: TGCGCCAGCAGCTTGGCTGCAGGGAGGGACACTGAAGCTTTCTTT.

This clone was observed a single time. The rearrangement links TRBV19 to TRBJ2-2; the D gene is possibly TRBD2 (6 bases). CDR1 and CDR2 from the germline V gene are LNHDA and SQIVND (reference sequence). The CDR3 sequence is 13 residues long. V was pared by 7 bases and J by 8 bases, with 14 bases between. The CDR3 spells CASNRIAGGELFF. The CDR3 DNA reads TGTGCCAGTAATAGGATCGCGGGAGGGGAGCTGTTTTTT.

The rearrangement uses TRBV2 and TRBJ2-2; D not resolved. The germline V gene encodes CDR1 SNHLY and CDR2 FYNNEI. V gave up 4 bases and J gave up 3 bases, with 12 bases separating them. This CDR3 contains 15 residues. CDR3 region: CASSAPYLDTGELFF. CDR3 sequence (DNA): TGTGCCAGCAGTGCCCCGTACTTAGACACCGGGGAGCTGTTTTTT.

V usage is TRBV15 and J usage is TRBJ1-2, with TRBD1 as a possible D gene (6 bases). Per germline, CDR1 LNHNV and CDR2 YYDKDF (reference sequence). The CDR3 runs to 15 residues. Trimming removed 3 bases at V and 3 bases at J, with 14 bases between. CDR3 loop: CATSSRKQGYYGYTF. CDR3 nucleotide sequence: TGTGCCACCAGCAGTAGAAAACAGGGTTACTATGGCTACACCTTC.

J is TRBJ2-2 and V is TRBV5-1; no firm D call. This CDR3 is 16 amino acids long. V lost 0 bases to trimming and J lost 2 bases, with 11 bases between them. Germline CDR1 reads SGHRS; CDR2 reads YFSETQ. As DNA, the CDR3 is TGCGCCAGCAGCTTGGTTACGGGCATCAACACCGGGGAGCTGTTTTTT. Translated, it gives CASSLVTGINTGELFF.

The rearrangement joins TRBV12-5 to TRBJ1-2, with D uncertain. This CDR3 contains 14 residues. Germline V gene sequence: CDR1 LGHNT, CDR2 FRNRAP. With 3 bases removed from V and 8 bases from J, the gap between germline ends came to 16 bases. CDR3 coding DNA: TGTGCTAGTGGTTTCGGTGTGGGGATAAACGGCTACACCTTC. Amino acids: CASGFGVGINGYTF.